This T cell receptor beta chain was recovered during a study of PD-1 blockade in classical Hodgkin lymphoma. General study findings and limits: The causes of the repertoire differences, possibly disease activity or prior therapy, remain undefined. Newly diagnosed patients had baseline TCR diversity that was reportedly lower than that of healthy donors. Patients who responded completely had about the same baseline diversity as newly diagnosed patients.

Each patient experienced a relapse that followed autologous stem cell transplantation, and brentuximab vedotin exposure varied. Complete response, partial response or progressive disease was recorded as best response. Using immunoSEQ multiplex PCR, the repertoire was profiled, and TCRdb retains in-frame clones only, with some absent. The sample lists some 84,000 clones; 92% were seen once. In regard to this clone: Its antigen is undetermined.

Sequencing used peripheral blood mononuclear cells (PBMCs), obtained before the second cycle of nivolumab. This TCR was recovered from a human donor with classical Hodgkin lymphoma.

In nucleotides, the CDR3 is TGTGCCAGCAGCACCTCTCCGGGACTAGCGTCCCGGTACGATACGCAGTATTTT. Its translation: CASSTSPGLASRYDTQYF. The gene calls are TRBV9 and TRBJ2-3, with TRBD2 matching 10 bases. Per the germline V gene, CDR1 is SGDLS and CDR2 is YYNGEE. V shed 4 bases, J shed 6 bases, and the junction held 17 bases outside the gene matches. The CDR3 consists of 18 residues.